One sample yielded the 26 T cell receptor beta chains listed below, sequenced in a study of T cells after yellow fever vaccination. TCRdb recomputed calls from the 5' RACE reads with MiXCR, one row per CDR3 protein. The table lists just over 250,000 distinct CDR3 sequences, around 5.2% of them singletons. Sequences were derived from CD4+ T cells sorted from PBMCs, sampled on the day of the yellow fever booster vaccination. These receptors all stem from a man aged 18 to 29 who received the YFV17D yellow fever vaccine.

J is TRBJ2-4 and V is TRBV18; tentative D call: TRBD2 (5 bases). The V end lost 2 bases, the J end lost 9 bases, and 11 bases lay between the germline ends. Germline V gene lookup returns CDR1 KGHSH and CDR2 LQKENI. The CDR3 is 13 amino acids. In DNA form, the CDR3 reads TGTGCCAGCTCACCATGGGATCGGGGCATTCAGTACTTC. Amino acid sequence: CASSPWDRGIQYF.

In this sample, this clonotype turned up many times. This chain joins TRBV12-3 or TRBV12-4 and TRBJ1-5, with no clear D. This CDR3 comprises 14 residues. The ends were cut back, 3 bases at V and 7 bases at J, with 13 bases in the middle. CDR3 sequence reads: CASSFSLGRQPQHF. CDR3 bases: TGTGCCAGCAGTTTCTCCCTTGGGAGGCAGCCCCAGCATTTT.

V and J are TRBV6-6 and TRBJ2-3; no clear D. The CDR3 is 13 amino acids. CDR1 and CDR2 (germline): MNHNY, SVGAGI (reference sequence). V was cut by 0 bases and J by 5 bases, with 6 bases left in between. CDR3 amino acids: CASSYSRLDTQYF. CDR3 sequence (DNA): TGTGCCAGCAGTTACTCGAGGCTAGATACGCAGTATTTT.

V and J are TRBV28 and TRBJ2-7; 8 bases fit TRBD2. With 4 bases clipped from V and 6 bases from J, the junction kept 14 bases outside the gene matches. CDR3 length equals 16 residues. The germline gives CDR1 MDHEN, CDR2 SYDVKM. The CDR3: CASSSPGGGGIREQYV. The CDR3 nucleotides read TGTGCCAGCAGTTCCCCGGGGGGCGGGGGGATCCGCGAGCAGTACGTC.

In its sample, this clonotype was seen a few times. V gene TRBV7-9 combines with J gene TRBJ2-5; no clear D gene. Germline CDR1 reads SEHNR; CDR2 reads FQNEAQ (reference sequence). The CDR3 runs 13 residues. The V end was cut by 1 base, the J end by 5 bases, with 8 bases between. The CDR3 bases are TGTGCCAGCAGCTTAGAATTACGGGAGACCCAGTACTTC. Encoded protein: CASSLELRETQYF.

In this sample, this clonotype turned up a few times. This sequence joins TRBV2 and TRBJ2-1; perhaps TRBD2 as D (5 bases). This CDR3 region has 13 residues. The germline CDR1 and CDR2 sequences are SNHLY and FYNNEI. The V and J ends lost 7 bases and 10 bases respectively, with 17 bases between them. CDR3 loop: CASTLDVASEQFF. In DNA form, the CDR3 reads TGTGCCAGCACACTAGACGTGGCGTCCGAGCAGTTCTTC.

The rearrangement links TRBV12-3 or TRBV12-4 to TRBJ1-1; TRBD1 is a possible D gene (6 bases). The length of the CDR3 is 15 residues. Trimming took 2 bases from V and 1 from J, leaving 11 bases between them. CDR3 protein: CASSLMGAGNTEAFF. The CDR3 nucleotides are TGTGCCAGCAGTTTAATGGGGGCAGGGAACACTGAAGCTTTCTTT.

This clonotype was seen a single time. This chain uses TRBV12-3 or TRBV12-4 with TRBJ1-6; the D gene is possibly TRBD1 (6 bases). V dropped 6 bases and J dropped 7 bases, with 16 bases sitting between them. The CDR3 is 15 amino acids. The CDR3 region is CASSQQGSSNSPLHF. The CDR3, as DNA: TGTGCCAGCAGCCAACAGGGATCTTCCAATTCACCCCTCCACTTT.

The chain employs TRBV9 and TRBJ1-2; D not resolved. Per germline, CDR1 SGDLS and CDR2 YYNGEE. Trimming removed 0 bases from V and 3 bases from J, with 12 bases in between. The CDR3 is 15 residues long. The CDR3 protein is CASSVDLDGHYGYTF. CDR3 coding DNA: TGTGCCAGCAGCGTAGACCTAGACGGACACTATGGCTACACCTTC.

This clonotype showed up just a few times. This chain uses TRBV5-1 with TRBJ2-3; TRBD2 agrees at 9 bases. The CDR3 covers 19 residues. In germline, CDR1 is SGHRS, CDR2 YFSETQ. The V gene end was trimmed by 3 bases and the J gene end by 9 bases; junction bases not matched to a gene: 23. Written as DNA, the CDR3 is TGCGCCAGCAGCTCGGGGTCGGGGTTGAAAAGTAGCGGGGGTCAAACGCAGTATTTT. Protein: CASSSGSGLKSSGGQTQYF.

This clonotype was seen repeatedly, ten times or more. For the CDR3, the DNA is TGTGCCATCAGTGAGATCCAGATTAACACTGAAGCTTTCTTT. Amino acid sequence: CAISEIQINTEAFF. This sequence joins TRBV10-3 and TRBJ1-1; D ambiguous. The germline V gene has CDR1 ENHRY and CDR2 SYGVKD. There are 14 residues in the CDR3. V was shortened by 2 bases and J by 2 bases, with 9 bases between the two germline ends.

V is TRBV10-3 and J is TRBJ2-7; 8 bases are a match to TRBD2. Trimming cost V 6 bases and J 4 bases; bases outside gene matches: 11. The germline V gene encodes CDR1 ENHRY and CDR2 SYGVKD. The CDR3 extends over 15 amino acids. CDR3 sequence: CAISTGLGGMYEQYF. In nucleotides, the CDR3 is TGTGCCATCAGCACGGGACTAGGGGGTATGTACGAGCAGTACTTC.

This chain joins TRBV10-1 and TRBJ2-7; the D is unclear. This CDR3 spans 10 amino acids. With 7 bases removed from V and 7 bases from J, the gap between germline ends came to 8 bases. Germline CDR1 WNHNN, CDR2 SYGVQD (reference sequence). The DNA of the CDR3 is TGCGCCAGCAAGGTAGAAGAGCAGTACTTC. This gives the protein CASKVEEQYF.

In this sample, this clonotype turned up many times. This chain connects TRBV7-2 to TRBJ1-1, with D perhaps TRBD1 (5 bases). CDR1 and CDR2 from the germline V gene are SGHTA and FQGNSA. V shed 3 bases and J shed 4 bases, with 9 bases lying between them. This CDR3 comprises 13 residues. CDR3 nucleotide sequence: TGTGCCAGCAGCTTTGTGGGGGGCACTGAAGCTTTCTTT. Protein sequence: CASSFVGGTEAFF.

J is TRBJ1-4 and V is TRBV6-5, with D perhaps TRBD1 (5 bases). CDR3 length: 14 residues. The V gene's germline CDR1 is MNHEY and CDR2 SVGAGI. The ends were cut back, 6 bases at V and 8 bases at J, with 16 bases in the middle. CDR3: CASSPSRDEEKLFF. In DNA form, the CDR3 reads TGTGCCAGCAGCCCTTCGCGGGACGAGGAAAAACTGTTTTTT.

This clonotype has more than one count but fewer than ten. The rearrangement joins TRBV19 to TRBJ2-3, with 8 bases matching TRBD2. The CDR3 sequence is 14 residues long. V lost 8 bases, J lost 3 bases, and 7 bases stayed unmatched. Germline V gives CDR1 LNHDA, CDR2 SQIVND (reference sequence). The CDR3: CASEPGLGTDTQYF. In DNA, the CDR3 is TGTGCCAGTGAACCGGGACTAGGTACAGATACGCAGTATTTT.

For this clonotype: A read error is possible here, since a much larger clone lies one base away. V usage is TRBV20-1 and J usage is TRBJ2-7; D possibly matches TRBD1 or TRBD2 (7 bases each). The CDR3 is 15 amino acids. V lost 6 bases and J lost 1, with 19 bases in between. Per germline, CDR1 DFQATT and CDR2 SNEGSKA (reference sequence). The CDR3 spells CSAIPAGGVSYEQYF. The CDR3 DNA reads TGCAGTGCCATCCCCGCAGGGGGGGTATCCTACGAGCAGTACTTC.

V usage is TRBV18 and J usage is TRBJ2-7; D tentatively fits TRBD1 or TRBD2 (5 bases each). Germline V gives CDR1 KGHSH, CDR2 LQKENI. The ends were cut back, 9 bases at V and 3 bases at J, with 21 bases in the middle. This CDR3 comprises 15 residues. CDR3 coding DNA: TGTGCCAGTCCCAAACCCGGGGCACCGTGCTACGAGCAGTACGTC. It translates to CASPKPGAPCYEQYV.

V and J are TRBV5-1 and TRBJ2-3; TRBD1 aligns across 11 bases. The CDR3 is 16 amino acids. Germline CDR1 reads SGHRS; CDR2 reads YFSETQ. J lost 5 bases, V lost 4 bases, and 9 bases had no gene match. The CDR3 sequence is CASSPRTGGEIDTQYF. Written as DNA, the CDR3 is TGCGCCAGCAGCCCGCGGACAGGGGGCGAGATAGATACGCAGTATTTT.

In this sample, this clonotype turned up a few times. V gene TRBV12-3 or TRBV12-4 combines with J gene TRBJ2-1, with 8 bases identical to TRBD2. CDR3 length: 16 residues. With V trimmed by 8 bases and J by 7 bases, 16 bases remained unmatched. The CDR3 here is CASSSSRAGAPNEQFF. The CDR3 DNA follows: TGTGCCAGCTCCTCCTCCCGAGCGGGGGCCCCTAATGAGCAGTTCTTC.

This clonotype appeared a few times. This chain links TRBV6-2 or TRBV6-3 with TRBJ2-2; 11 nucleotides line up with TRBD1. J gave up 4 bases and V 6 bases, and 4 bases lay outside the gene matches. The CDR3 loop spans 15 amino acids. Germline CDR1 reads MNHEY; CDR2 reads SVGEGT. CDR3 in amino acids: CASSGTGGGTGELFF. The CDR3 DNA follows: TGTGCCAGCAGCGGGACAGGGGGAGGCACCGGGGAGCTGTTTTTT.

This clonotype occurred many times. The gene calls are TRBV5-1 and TRBJ2-5; tentative D call: TRBD1 (5 bases). Trimming cost V 4 bases and J 5 bases, with 15 bases left between them. In germline, CDR1 is SGHRS, CDR2 YFSETQ. The CDR3 spans 14 residues. The DNA for the CDR3 is TGCGCCAGCAGCCCGGGTGGGGCCGAGGAGACCCAGTACTTC. Its protein product is CASSPGGAEETQYF. The full variable domain, completed using reference TRBV5-1 and TRBJ2-5, is KAGVTQTPRYLIKTRGQQVTLSCSPISGHRSVSWYQQTPGQGLQFLFEYFSETQRNKGNFPGRFSGRQFSNSRSEMNVSTLELGDSALYLCASSPGGAEETQYFGPGTRLLVL.

This clonotype was found many times. The chain has TRBV30 and TRBJ1-1; D unclear. The V end was cut by 3 bases, the J end by 1 base, with 15 bases between. Germline V lookup: CDR1 GTSNPN, CDR2 SVGIG (reference sequence). CDR3 length: 15 amino acids. The CDR3 is CAWRIGESANTEAFF. The CDR3 coding sequence is TGTGCCTGGAGGATAGGAGAATCGGCGAACACTGAAGCTTTCTTT.

This sequence joins TRBV20-1 and TRBJ2-7; D gene unclear. Germline CDR1 DFQATT, CDR2 SNEGSKA (reference sequence). The CDR3 is 14 amino acids. V gave up 5 bases and J gave up 5 bases, with 19 bases separating them. The CDR3 DNA follows: TGCAGTGCTTGCCGAGGAGACCCTAGGGACGAGCAGTACTTC. This sequence encodes CSACRGDPRDEQYF.

This clonotype has at least ten counts. The rearrangement uses TRBV4-1 and TRBJ2-4; D not resolved. Germline V gene data show CDR1 as MGHRA and CDR2 as YSYEKL. Trimming stripped 3 bases from V and 2 bases from J, with 14 bases between. CDR3 size: 16 residues. CDR3 protein: CASSHPGWATKNIQYF. CDR3 in DNA: TGCGCCAGCAGCCACCCCGGATGGGCGACCAAAAACATTCAGTACTTC.

This clonotype showed up just a few times. DNA for the CDR3: TGTGCCAGCAGCCCTTCGTTGGGCCAAGAGACCCAGTACTTC. Protein product: CASSPSLGQETQYF. The gene calls are TRBV7-3 and TRBJ2-5; D unclear. V was shortened by 5 bases and J by 1 base, with 11 bases between the two germline ends. This CDR3 contains 14 residues. Per the germline V gene, CDR1 is SGHTA and CDR2 is FQGTGA.